These 2 T cell receptor beta chains share one sample of origin, sequenced in a study of T cell responses to AZD1222 COVID-19 vaccine. Profiling relied on immunoSEQ multiplex PCR, and the TCRdb table lists in-frame clones only, not all of them. The sample carries about 56,000 clones, 86% recorded once. Sequences were derived from peripheral blood, sampled 28 days after the second AZD1222 dose. These receptors were collected from an adult who received the AZD1222 COVID-19 vaccine.

The chain couples TRBV19 to TRBJ1-1, with D possibly TRBD1 on 5 matching bases. This CDR3 contains 14 residues. V was shortened by 2 bases and J by 0 bases, with 7 bases between the two germline ends. Per germline, CDR1 LNHDA and CDR2 SQIVND (reference sequence). The CDR3 loop is CASSIQGVNTEAFF. CDR3 in DNA: TGTGCCAGTAGTATACAAGGGGTGAACACTGAAGCTTTCTTT.

The chain uses TRBV19 and TRBJ1-5; D possibly corresponds to TRBD1 (5 bases). Trimming took off 3 bases at V and 2 bases at J, with 11 bases between the two ends. The CDR3 contains 15 residues. From germline, CDR1 is LNHDA and CDR2 SQIVND (reference sequence). The DNA of the CDR3 is TGTGCCAGTAGTATGCCAGACAGTCGCAATCAGCCCCAGCATTTT. Translation gives CASSMPDSRNQPQHF.